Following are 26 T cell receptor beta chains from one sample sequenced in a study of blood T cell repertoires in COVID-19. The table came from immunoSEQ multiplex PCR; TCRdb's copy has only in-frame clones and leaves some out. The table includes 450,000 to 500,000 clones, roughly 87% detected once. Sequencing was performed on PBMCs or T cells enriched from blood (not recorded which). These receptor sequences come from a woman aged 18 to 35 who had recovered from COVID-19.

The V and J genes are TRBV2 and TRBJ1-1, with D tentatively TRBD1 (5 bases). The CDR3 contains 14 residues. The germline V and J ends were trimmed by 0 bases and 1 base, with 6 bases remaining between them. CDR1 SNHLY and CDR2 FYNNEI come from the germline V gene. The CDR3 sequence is CASSEAGANTEAFF. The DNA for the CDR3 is TGTGCCAGCAGTGAAGCTGGGGCGAACACTGAAGCTTTCTTT.

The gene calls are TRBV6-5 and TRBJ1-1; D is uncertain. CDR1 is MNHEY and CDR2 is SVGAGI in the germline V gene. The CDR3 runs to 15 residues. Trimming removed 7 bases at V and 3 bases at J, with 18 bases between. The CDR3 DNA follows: TGTGCCAGCACTTTCGCCGGCCGCAGCGACACTGAAGCTTTCTTT. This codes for CASTFAGRSDTEAFF.

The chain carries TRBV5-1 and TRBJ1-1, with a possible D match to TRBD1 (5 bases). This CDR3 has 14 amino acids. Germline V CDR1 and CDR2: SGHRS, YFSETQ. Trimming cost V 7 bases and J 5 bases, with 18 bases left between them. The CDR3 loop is CASSPAGLVTEAFF. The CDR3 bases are TGCGCCAGCTCCCCGGCAGGGTTGGTGACTGAAGCTTTCTTT.

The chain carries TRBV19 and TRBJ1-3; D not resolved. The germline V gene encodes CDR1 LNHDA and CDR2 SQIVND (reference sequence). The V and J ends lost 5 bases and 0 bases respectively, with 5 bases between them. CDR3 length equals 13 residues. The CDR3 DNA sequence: TGTGCCAGTAGTGAGAGCTCTGGAAACACCATATATTTT. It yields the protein CASSESSGNTIYF.

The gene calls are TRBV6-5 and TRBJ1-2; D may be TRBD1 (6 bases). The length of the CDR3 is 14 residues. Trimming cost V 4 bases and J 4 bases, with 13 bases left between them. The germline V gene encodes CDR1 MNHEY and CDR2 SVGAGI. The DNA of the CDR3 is TGTGCCAGCAGTTCGGGACACGGCCCCTATGGCTACACCTTC. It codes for CASSSGHGPYGYTF.

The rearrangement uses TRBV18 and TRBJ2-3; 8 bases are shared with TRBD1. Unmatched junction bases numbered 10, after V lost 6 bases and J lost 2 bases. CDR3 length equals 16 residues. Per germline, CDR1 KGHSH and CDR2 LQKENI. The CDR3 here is CASSQQAGGSTDTQYF. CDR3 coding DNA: TGTGCCAGCTCTCAACAGGCAGGGGGCTCCACAGATACGCAGTATTTT.

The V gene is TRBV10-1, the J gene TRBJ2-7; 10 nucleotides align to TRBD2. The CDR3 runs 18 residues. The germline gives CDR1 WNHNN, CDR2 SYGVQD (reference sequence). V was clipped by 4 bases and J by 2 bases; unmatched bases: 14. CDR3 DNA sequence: TGCGCCAGCAGTGTGAGGAAACAGCGGGGGGGGACAGCCTACGAGCAGTACTTC. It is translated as CASSVRKQRGGTAYEQYF.

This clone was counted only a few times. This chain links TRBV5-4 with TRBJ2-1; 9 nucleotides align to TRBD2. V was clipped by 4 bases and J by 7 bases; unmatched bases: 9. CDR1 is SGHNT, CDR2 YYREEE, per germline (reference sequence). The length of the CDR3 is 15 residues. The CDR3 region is CASSQGLAKVNEQFF. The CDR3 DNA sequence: TGTGCCAGCAGCCAAGGACTAGCGAAAGTTAATGAGCAGTTCTTC.

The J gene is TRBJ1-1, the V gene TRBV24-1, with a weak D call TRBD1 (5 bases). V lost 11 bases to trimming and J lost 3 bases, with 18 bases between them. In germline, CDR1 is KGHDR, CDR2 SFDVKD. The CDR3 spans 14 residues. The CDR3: CAIRRGDGYTEAFF. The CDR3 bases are TGTGCCATCCGGCGGGGGGATGGGTACACTGAAGCTTTCTTT.

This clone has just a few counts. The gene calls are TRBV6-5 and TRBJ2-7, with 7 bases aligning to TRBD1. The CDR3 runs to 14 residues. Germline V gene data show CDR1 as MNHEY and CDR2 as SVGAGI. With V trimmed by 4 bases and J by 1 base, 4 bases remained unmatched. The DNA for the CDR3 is TGTGCCAGCAGTTTTGGACAGGAGTCCTACGAGCAGTACTTC. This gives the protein CASSFGQESYEQYF.

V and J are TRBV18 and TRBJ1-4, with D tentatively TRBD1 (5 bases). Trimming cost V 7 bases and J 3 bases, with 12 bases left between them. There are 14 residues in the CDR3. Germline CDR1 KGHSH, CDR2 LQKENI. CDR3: CASFSTVSNEKLFF. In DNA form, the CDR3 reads TGTGCCAGCTTTTCGACAGTTTCTAATGAAAAACTGTTTTTT.

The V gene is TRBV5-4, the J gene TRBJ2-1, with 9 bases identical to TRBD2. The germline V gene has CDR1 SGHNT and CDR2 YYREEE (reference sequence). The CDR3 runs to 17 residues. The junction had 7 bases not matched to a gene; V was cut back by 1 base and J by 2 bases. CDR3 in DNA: TGTGCCAGCAGCTTGATGTCTAGCGGGGTAGCCTACAATGAGCAGTTCTTC. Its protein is CASSLMSSGVAYNEQFF.

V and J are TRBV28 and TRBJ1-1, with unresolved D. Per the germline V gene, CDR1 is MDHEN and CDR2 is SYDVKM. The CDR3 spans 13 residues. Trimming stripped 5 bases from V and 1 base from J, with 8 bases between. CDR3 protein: CASSGLSNTEAFF. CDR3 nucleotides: TGTGCCAGCAGTGGCCTTTCGAACACTGAAGCTTTCTTT.

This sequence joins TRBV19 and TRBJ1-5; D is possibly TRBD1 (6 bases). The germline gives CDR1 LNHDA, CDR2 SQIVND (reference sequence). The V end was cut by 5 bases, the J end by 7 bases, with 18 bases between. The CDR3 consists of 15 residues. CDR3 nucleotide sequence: TGTGCCAGTAGTTTCCCGGGGGGCGCAGGGCAGCCCCAGCATTTT. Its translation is CASSFPGGAGQPQHF.

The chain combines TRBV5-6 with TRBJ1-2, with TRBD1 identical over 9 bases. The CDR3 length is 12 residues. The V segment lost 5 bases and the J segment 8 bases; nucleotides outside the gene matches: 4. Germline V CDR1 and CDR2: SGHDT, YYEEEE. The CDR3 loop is CASSFGQGGYTF. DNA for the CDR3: TGTGCCAGCAGTTTCGGACAGGGGGGCTACACCTTC.

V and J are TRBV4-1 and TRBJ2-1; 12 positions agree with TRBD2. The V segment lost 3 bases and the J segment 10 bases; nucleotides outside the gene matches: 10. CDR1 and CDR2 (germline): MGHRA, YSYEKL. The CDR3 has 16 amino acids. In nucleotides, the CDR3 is TGCGCCAGCAGCCACCAATCTAGCGGGGGGGCAAGGGAGCAGTTCTTC. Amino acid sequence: CASSHQSSGGAREQFF.

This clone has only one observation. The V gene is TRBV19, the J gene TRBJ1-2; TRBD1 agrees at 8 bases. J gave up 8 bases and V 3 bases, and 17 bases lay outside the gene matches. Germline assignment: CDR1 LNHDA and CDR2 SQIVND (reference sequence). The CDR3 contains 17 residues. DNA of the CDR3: TGTGCCAGTAGTATTCCCGAAGAGGTTCAGGGGGCGCCCGGCTACACCTTC. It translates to CASSIPEEVQGAPGYTF.

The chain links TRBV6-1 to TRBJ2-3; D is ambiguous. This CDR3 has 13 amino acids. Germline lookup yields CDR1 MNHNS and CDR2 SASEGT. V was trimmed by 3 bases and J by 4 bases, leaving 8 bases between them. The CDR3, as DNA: TGTGCCAGCAGTGAGGTGAGGTCAGATACGCAGTATTTT. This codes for CASSEVRSDTQYF.

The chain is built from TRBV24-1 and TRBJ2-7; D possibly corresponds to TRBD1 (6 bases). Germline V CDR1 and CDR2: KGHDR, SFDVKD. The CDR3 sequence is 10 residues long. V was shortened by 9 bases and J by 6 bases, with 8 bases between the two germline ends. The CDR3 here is CATPGVEQYF. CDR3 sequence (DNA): TGTGCCACCCCAGGGGTCGAGCAGTACTTC.

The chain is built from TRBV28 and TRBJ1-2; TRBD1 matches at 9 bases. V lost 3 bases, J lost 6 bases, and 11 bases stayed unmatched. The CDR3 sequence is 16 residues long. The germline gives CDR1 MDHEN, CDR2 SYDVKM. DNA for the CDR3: TGTGCCAGCAGTTTGCTGTTGGGGACAGGGATAGATGGCTACACCTTC. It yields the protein CASSLLLGTGIDGYTF.

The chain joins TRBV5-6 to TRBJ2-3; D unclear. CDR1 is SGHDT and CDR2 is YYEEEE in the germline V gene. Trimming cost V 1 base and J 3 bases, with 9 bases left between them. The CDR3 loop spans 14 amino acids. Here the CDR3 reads CASSLPALTDTQYF. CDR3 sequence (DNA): TGTGCCAGCAGCTTGCCCGCCCTAACAGATACGCAGTATTTT.

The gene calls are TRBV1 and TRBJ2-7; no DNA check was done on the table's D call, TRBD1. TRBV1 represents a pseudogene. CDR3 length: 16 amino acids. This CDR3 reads CTSSQGNPGHLYEQYF. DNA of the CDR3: TGCACCAGCAGCCAAGGAAACCCAGGACACCTCTACGAGCAGTACTTC.

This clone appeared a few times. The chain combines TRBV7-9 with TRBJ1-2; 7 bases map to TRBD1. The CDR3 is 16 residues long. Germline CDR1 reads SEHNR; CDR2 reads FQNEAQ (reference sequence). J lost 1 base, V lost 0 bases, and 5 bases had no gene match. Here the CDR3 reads CASSLARDRFNYGYTF. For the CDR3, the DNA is TGTGCCAGCAGCTTAGCCAGGGACAGATTTAACTATGGCTACACCTTC.

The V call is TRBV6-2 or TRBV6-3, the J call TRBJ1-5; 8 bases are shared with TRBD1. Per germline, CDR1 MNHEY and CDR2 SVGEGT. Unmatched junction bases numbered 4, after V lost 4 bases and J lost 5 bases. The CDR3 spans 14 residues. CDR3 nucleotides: TGTGCCAGCAGTTGGACAGGGACTCATCAGCCCCAGCATTTT. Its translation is CASSWTGTHQPQHF.

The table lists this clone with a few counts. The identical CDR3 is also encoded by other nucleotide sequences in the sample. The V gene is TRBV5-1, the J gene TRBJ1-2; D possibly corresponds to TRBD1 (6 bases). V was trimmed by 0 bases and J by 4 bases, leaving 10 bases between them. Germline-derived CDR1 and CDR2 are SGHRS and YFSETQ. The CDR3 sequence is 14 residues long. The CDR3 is CASSLGQGTYGYTF. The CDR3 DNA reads TGCGCCAGCAGCTTGGGGCAGGGGACCTATGGCTACACCTTC. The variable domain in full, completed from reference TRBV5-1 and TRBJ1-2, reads KAGVTQTPRYLIKTRGQQVTLSCSPISGHRSVSWYQQTPGQGLQFLFEYFSETQRNKGNFPGRFSGRQFSNSRSEMNVSTLELGDSALYLCASSLGQGTYGYTFGSGTRLTVV.

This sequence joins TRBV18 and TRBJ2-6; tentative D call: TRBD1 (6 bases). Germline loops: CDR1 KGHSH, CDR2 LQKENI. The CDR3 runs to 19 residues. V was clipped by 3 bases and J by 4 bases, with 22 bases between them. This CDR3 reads CASSPLPGQPMGGANVLTF. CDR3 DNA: TGTGCCAGCTCACCCCTCCCCGGACAGCCCATGGGGGGGGCCAACGTCCTGACTTTC.